The rows below give T cell receptor beta chains drawn from one sample of a study of CD8+ T cells in alopecia areata. Assay used: immunoSEQ multiplex PCR; TCRdb lists only in-frame clones, some missing. The sample shows around 200,000 clones, under 60% of them seen only once. Here the sequenced sample was CD8+ T cells sorted from blood, taken at week 24, from a patient treated with tofacitinib. Receptor source: a human donor with alopecia areata. CDR3s include the opening cysteine and the closing phenylalanine or tryptophan. For some rows the clone size is stated as once, few or many, or as a class when expanded; others skip it.

>TRBV4-1|-|TRBJ2-7
CASSPLSERGVSYEQYF
>TRBV2|-|TRBJ2-3
CASLRLKPSTDTQYF
>TRBV5-5|-|TRBJ2-3
CASSLGADTQYF
>TRBV25-1|-|TRBJ1-6
CASSEGTGSSYNSPLHF
>TRBV19|-|TRBJ2-3
CASSTSGSSTDTQYF
>TRBV6-5|-|TRBJ2-7
CASSRTGSYEQYF
>TRBV25-1|-|TRBJ1-2
CASSDLTDYGYTF
>TRBV5-1|few|TRBJ2-5
CASSSRGETQYF
>TRBV7-9|-|TRBJ1-1
CASSLAPDPRSEAFF
>TRBV27|few|TRBJ2-5
CASSLAGGRETQYF
>TRBV27|-|TRBJ1-4
CASSWNRGGEKLFF
>TRBV27|-|TRBJ1-5
CASSLSSGGDSNQPQHF
>TRBV5-1|-|TRBJ2-1
CASSPGRYNEQFF
>TRBV29-1|-|TRBJ1-2
CSGGPGPYGYTF
>TRBV20-1|-|TRBJ1-1
CSALDLSEAFF
>TRBV19|-|TRBJ1-3
CASRSMGTGNTIYF
>TRBV6-5|-|TRBJ1-1
CASTRTRDTEAFF
>TRBV29-1|-|TRBJ1-1
CSVNAAGSAEAFF
>TRBV5-1|-|TRBJ2-1
CASSRRGGYNEQFF
>TRBV4-2|-|TRBJ1-5
CASSQGGDSNQPQHF
>TRBV7-9|once|TRBJ2-7
CASSRGRGEQYF
>TRBV30|-|TRBJ2-1
CAWSVGSGGAEEQFF
>TRBV27|once|TRBJ1-5
CASSLGTGGFGNQPQHF
>TRBV4-1|few|TRBJ2-3
CASSQIPGLAGTGPTDTQYF
>TRBV5-6|-|TRBJ2-2
CASSWGRAGELFF
>TRBV7-9|-|TRBJ2-2
CASSLVSNTGELFF
>TRBV11-2|-|TRBJ1-2
CASSPSGGTRLVGYTF
>TRBV7-2|few|TRBJ2-7
CASSAEGYEQYF
>TRBV7-9|-|TRBJ1-1
CASSLASYTEAFF
>TRBV4-1|few|TRBJ2-5
CASSSGQGKTQYF
>TRBV29-1|-|TRBJ1-2
CSVEDEQGVILGYTF
>TRBV6-1|-|TRBJ2-1
CASSSSLAGEQFF
>TRBV2|-|TRBJ1-1
CASSLGGVTEAFF
>TRBV27|-|TRBJ1-2
CASSLSISHGYTF
>TRBV2|few|TRBJ2-7
CASHGRVWEQYF
>TRBV4-1|-|TRBJ2-7
CASSQYLSGGAPANEQYF
>TRBV29-1|-|TRBJ1-2
CSVDKPWTGGGEYYGYTF
>TRBV29-1|-|TRBJ2-2
CSVEIVDYTGELFF
>TRBV15|-|TRBJ2-5
CATSSGRVQETQYF
>TRBV30|few|TRBJ2-1
CAWKEGSGGYNEQFF
>TRBV2|once|TRBJ2-3
CASRGLAGGPSTDTQYF
>TRBV5-1|once|TRBJ1-1
CASSPQTGMNTEAFF
>TRBV6-6|-|TRBJ2-1
CASISPSGAYNEQFF